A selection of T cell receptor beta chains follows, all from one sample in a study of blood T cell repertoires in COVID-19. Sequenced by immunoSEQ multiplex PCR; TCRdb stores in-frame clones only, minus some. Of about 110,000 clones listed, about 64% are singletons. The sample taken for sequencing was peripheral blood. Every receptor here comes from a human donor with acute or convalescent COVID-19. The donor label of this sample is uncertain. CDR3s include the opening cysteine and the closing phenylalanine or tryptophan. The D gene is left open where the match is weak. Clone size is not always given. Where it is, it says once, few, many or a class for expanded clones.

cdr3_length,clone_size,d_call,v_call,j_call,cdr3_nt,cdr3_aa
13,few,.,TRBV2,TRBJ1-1,TGTGCCAGCAGTAATCGACAGGACACTGAAGCTTTCTTT,CASSNRQDTEAFF
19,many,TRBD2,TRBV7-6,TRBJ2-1,TGTGCCAGCAGCTTTCTACTAGCGGGGGGGCTTGCGTCCTACAATGAGCAGTTCTTC,CASSFLLAGGLASYNEQFF
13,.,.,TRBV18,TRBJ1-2,TGTGCCAGCTCTTTGACAGATAACTATGGCTACACCTTC,CASSLTDNYGYTF
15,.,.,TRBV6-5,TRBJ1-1,TGTGCCAGCAGTTACTCGAGAACAGAGAACACTGAAGCTTTCTTT,CASSYSRTENTEAFF
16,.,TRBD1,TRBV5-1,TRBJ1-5,TGCGCCAGCAGCTTGGCCGGGACAGGGGGCAATCAGCCCCAGCATTTT,CASSLAGTGGNQPQHF
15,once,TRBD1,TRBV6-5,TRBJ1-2,TGTGCCAGCAGGGTCGACAGGGGCCCTAACTATTGCTACACCTTC,CASRVDRGPNYCYTF
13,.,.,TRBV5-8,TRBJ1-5,TGTGCCAGCAGGCGTCATAGCAATCAGCCCCAGCATTTT,CASRRHSNQPQHF
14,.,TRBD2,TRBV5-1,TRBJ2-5,TGCGCCAGCAGCTCAAGTCTAGCGGGGGAGACCCAGTACTTC,CASSSSLAGETQYF
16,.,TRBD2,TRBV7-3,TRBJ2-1,TGTGCCAGCAGCCGCCATGGGACTAGCGGCTTCAATGAGCAGTTCTTC,CASSRHGTSGFNEQFF
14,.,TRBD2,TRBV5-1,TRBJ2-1,TGCGCCAGCAGCTTGGAACTAGCGGGGCATGAGCAGTTCTTC,CASSLELAGHEQFF
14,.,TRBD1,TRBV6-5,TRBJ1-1,TGTGCCAGCAGTACTCGACAGGGGAACACTGAAGCTTTCTTT,CASSTRQGNTEAFF
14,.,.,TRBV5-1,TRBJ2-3,TGCGCCAGCAGCTTACTAGCCCGCACAGATACGCAGTATTTT,CASSLLARTDTQYF
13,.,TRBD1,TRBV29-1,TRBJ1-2,TGCAGCGTTCTAGGACAGGGGGGCTATGGCTACACCTTC,CSVLGQGGYGYTF
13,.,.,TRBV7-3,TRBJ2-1,TGTGCCAGCAGCTTCGGGACAAAGGATGAGCAGTTCTTC,CASSFGTKDEQFF
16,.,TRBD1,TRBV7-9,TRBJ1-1,TGTGCCAGCAGCTTAGCCCGGACAGGGGGCCGTACTGAAGCTTTCTTT,CASSLARTGGRTEAFF
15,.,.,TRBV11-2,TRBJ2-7,TGTGCCAGCAGCTTAGATGGCACAGGGAGCCACGAGCAGTACTTC,CASSLDGTGSHEQYF
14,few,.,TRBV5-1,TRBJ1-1,TGCGCCAGCAGCTTAAATACAGGGAGCACTGAAGCTTTCTTT,CASSLNTGSTEAFF
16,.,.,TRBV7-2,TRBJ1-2,TGTGCCAGCAGCCGCCCAAATCAACAACAGGGTGGTGGCTACACCTTC,CASSRPNQQQGGGYTF
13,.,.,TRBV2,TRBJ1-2,TGTGCCAGCAGTTCCAGGGTGATGGGTGGCTACACCTTC,CASSSRVMGGYTF
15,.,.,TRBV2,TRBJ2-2,TGTGCCAGCAGAGTAGGATTTAGAGGGACCGGGGAGCTGTTTTTT,CASRVGFRGTGELFF
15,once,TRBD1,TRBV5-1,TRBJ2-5,TGCGCCAGCAGCCCCCCTCTAGACAGGGGGGAGACCCAGTACTTC,CASSPPLDRGETQYF
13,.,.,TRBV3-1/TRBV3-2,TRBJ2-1,TGTGCCAGCAGCCAGGGCAGGGTTGGTGAGCAGTTCTTC,CASSQGRVGEQFF
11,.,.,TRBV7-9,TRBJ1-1,TGTGCCAGCAGCTCTTACACTGAAGCTTTCTTT,CASSSYTEAFF
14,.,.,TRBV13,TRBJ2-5,TGTGCCAGCAGCACACGGGGGGCGCTGGAGACCCAGTACTTC,CASSTRGALETQYF
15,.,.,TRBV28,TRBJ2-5,TGTGCCAGCAGTTTCCCGGCCGGACAGGAGGGGACCCAGTACTTC,CASSFPAGQEGTQYF
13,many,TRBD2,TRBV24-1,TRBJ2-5,TGTGCCACCAGCTGGGGAGGGGACGAGACCCAGTACTTC,CATSWGGDETQYF
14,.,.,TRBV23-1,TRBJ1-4,TGCGCCAGCCATCACCGGGGGAGAAATGAAAAACTGTTTTTT,CASHHRGRNEKLFF
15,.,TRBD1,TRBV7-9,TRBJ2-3,TGTGCCAGCAGCCCAGGGGGCCAGGGGGCCGATACGCAGTATTTT,CASSPGGQGADTQYF
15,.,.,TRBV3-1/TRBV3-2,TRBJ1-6,TGTGCCAGCAGCCTTACCCGGGATGCATGGTCACCCCTCCACTTT,CASSLTRDAWSPLHF
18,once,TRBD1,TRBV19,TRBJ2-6,TGTGCCAGTAGTCTTCACGGACGGGACAGCTCTGGGGCCAACGTCCTGACTTTC,CASSLHGRDSSGANVLTF
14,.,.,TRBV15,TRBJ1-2,TGTGCCACCAGCGGCCGACAGGCTGTCTATGGCTACACCTTC,CATSGRQAVYGYTF
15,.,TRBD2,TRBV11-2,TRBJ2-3,TGTGCCAGCAGCACGACTAGCGGGGCCGCAGATACGCAGTATTTT,CASSTTSGAADTQYF
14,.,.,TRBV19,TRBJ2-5,TGTGCCAGTAGTCCGCGGCGGCCCCAAGAGACCCAGTACTTC,CASSPRRPQETQYF
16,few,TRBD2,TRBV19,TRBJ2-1,TGTGCCAGTAGTATTCTTGGGGGACTAGGGCACAATGAGCAGTTCTTC,CASSILGGLGHNEQFF
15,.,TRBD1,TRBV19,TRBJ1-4,TGTGCCAGTAGTCCCCGGACAGGGGTAATGGAGAAACTGTTTTTT,CASSPRTGVMEKLFF
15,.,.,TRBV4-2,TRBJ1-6,TGTGCCAGCAGCCAAGAGGCAGGGAACAATTCACCCCTCCACTTT,CASSQEAGNNSPLHF
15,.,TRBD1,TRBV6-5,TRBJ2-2,TGTGCCAGCAGTTCCGACAGGGCGGGCACCGGGGAGCTGTTTTTT,CASSSDRAGTGELFF
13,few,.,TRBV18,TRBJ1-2,TGTGCCAGCTCACCTATTGTCGAGTATGGCTACACCTTC,CASSPIVEYGYTF
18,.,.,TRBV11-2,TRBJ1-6,TGTGCCAGCAGCTTGGGGCCAGGGCCTAGCTCCTATAATTCACCCCTCCACTTT,CASSLGPGPSSYNSPLHF
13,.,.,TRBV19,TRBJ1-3,TGTGCCAGTAGTTCAGGGACTGGAAACACCATATATTTT,CASSSGTGNTIYF
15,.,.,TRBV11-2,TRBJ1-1,TGTGCCAGCAGCATTCTCACTAGTATGAACACTGAAGCTTTCTTT,CASSILTSMNTEAFF
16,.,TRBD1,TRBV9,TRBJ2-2,TGTGCCAGCAGCGCCCCCGGGACAGGGGTAACCGGGGAGCTGTTTTTT,CASSAPGTGVTGELFF
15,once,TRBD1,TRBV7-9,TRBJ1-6,TGTGCCAGCAGCTTAGGTGGGACAGATCGTTCACCCCTCCACTTT,CASSLGGTDRSPLHF
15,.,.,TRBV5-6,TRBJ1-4,TGTGCCAGCAGCTCCTTTACTGCAACTAATGAAAAACTGTTTTTT,CASSSFTATNEKLFF
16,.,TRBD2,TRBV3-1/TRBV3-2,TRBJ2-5,TGTGCCAGCAGCCAAGAAAAGGGACTAGGGGAAGAGACCCAGTACTTC,CASSQEKGLGEETQYF
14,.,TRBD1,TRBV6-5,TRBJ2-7,TGTGCCAGCAAGAGACCGGGACAGGGGTACGAGCAGTACTTC,CASKRPGQGYEQYF
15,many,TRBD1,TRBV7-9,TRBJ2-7,TGTGCCCTCGGAAAGACAGGGGGCCGGGTCTACGAGCAGTACTTC,CALGKTGGRVYEQYF
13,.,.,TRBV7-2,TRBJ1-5,TGTGCCAGCAGCCCCCAGAGCAATCAGCCCCAGCATTTT,CASSPQSNQPQHF
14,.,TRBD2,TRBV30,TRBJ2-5,TGTGCCTGGAGGGCCTCGGGGGGGGTGGAGGCCCAGTACTTC,CAWRASGGVEAQYF
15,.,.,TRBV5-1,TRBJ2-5,TGCGCCAGCAGCTTGGTAGGGACAAACCAAGAGACCCAGTACTTC,CASSLVGTNQETQYF
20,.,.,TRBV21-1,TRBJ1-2,TGTGCCAGCAGCAAAGAATCAGGGACAGGGAACCCAATTGTTACTTATGGCTACACCTTC,CASSKESGTGNPIVTYGYTF
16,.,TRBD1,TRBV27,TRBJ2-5,TGTGCCAGCAGTCGCCGGGACAGGGGGTTGACGGAGACCCAGTACTTC,CASSRRDRGLTETQYF
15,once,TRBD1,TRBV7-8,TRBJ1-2,TGTGCCAGCAGCCCGGAAGCCGGGACAGGGAGTGGCTACACCTTC,CASSPEAGTGSGYTF
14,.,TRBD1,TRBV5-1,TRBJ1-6,TGCGCCAGCAGCACCGGGACAGTCGATTCACCCCTCCACTTT,CASSTGTVDSPLHF
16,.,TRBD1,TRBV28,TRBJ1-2,TGTGCCAGCAGTTTATCATTGACAGGGCCCCTCCGGGGCTACACCTTC,CASSLSLTGPLRGYTF
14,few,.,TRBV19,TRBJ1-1,TGTGCCAGTAGTATTGGGGCCGAGAACACTGAAGCTTTCTTT,CASSIGAENTEAFF
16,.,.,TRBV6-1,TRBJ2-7,TGTGCCAGCAGTGAATCCTTTACAGGGAACCCCTACGAGCAGTACTTC,CASSESFTGNPYEQYF
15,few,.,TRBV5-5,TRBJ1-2,TGTGCCAGCAGCTTAACAGGGACCCTTAACTATGGCTACACCTTC,CASSLTGTLNYGYTF
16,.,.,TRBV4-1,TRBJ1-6,TGCGCCAGCAGCCAAGATTGGGGGGGCGTAGGTTCACCCCTCCACTTT,CASSQDWGGVGSPLHF
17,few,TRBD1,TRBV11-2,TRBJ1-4,TGTGCCAGCAGCCCGGGGGACAGGGGAACTTTTAATGAAAAACTGTTTTTT,CASSPGDRGTFNEKLFF